These T cell receptor beta chains were read from a single sample in a study of control samples from healthy donors and cancer patients. The table came from immunoSEQ multiplex PCR; TCRdb's copy has only in-frame clones and leaves some out. The top ten hold roughly 7.9% of the sample, which has around 13,000 clones, 77% seen once. Sequences were obtained from formalin-fixed, paraffin-embedded tissue. Receptors originate from a male donor with melanoma. The CDR3 runs from the conserved cysteine through the conserved F or W. The D gene is left open where the match is weak. The size of a clone is reported for some rows only, either as once, few or many, or as a class for expanded clones.

DNA | CDR3 | V | size | D | J
TGTGCCAGCTCCAAGGGCGGAGACTACGAGCAGTACTTC | CASSKGGDYEQYF | TRBV18 | NA | NA | TRBJ2-7
TGTGCCAGCAGCCACCCCGGGGTTAATTCACCCCTCCACTTT | CASSHPGVNSPLHF | TRBV14 | NA | NA | TRBJ1-6
TGTGCCAGCAGTTACTCGTCTCTTGGCGGGGGCCCCTACAATGAGCAGTTCTTC | CASSYSSLGGGPYNEQFF | TRBV6-2/TRBV6-3 | once | NA | TRBJ2-1
TGTGCCAGCAGCTTAGACTTTGAGCAGTTCTTC | CASSLDFEQFF | TRBV11-2 | NA | NA | TRBJ2-1
TGTGCCAGCAGGGCGGGGCCAACAGCAGATACGCAGTATTTT | CASRAGPTADTQYF | TRBV6-5 | NA | NA | TRBJ2-3
TGTGCCATCCGAGACGGGCAAGTGCCCGGGGAGCTGTTTTTT | CAIRDGQVPGELFF | TRBV10-3 | NA | NA | TRBJ2-2
TGTGCCAGCAGCTTAGGGACAGGGGCCAAAAACATTCAGTACTTC | CASSLGTGAKNIQYF | TRBV11-1 | NA | TRBD1 | TRBJ2-4
TGTGCCAGCAGCCAAGGAGGAAATCGGCCAGTGTTTTTT | CASSQGGNRPVFF | TRBV3-1/TRBV3-2 | NA | NA | TRBJ2-2
TGTGCCAGCAGCCCAGGGGGGGGCAGACCCGCGGGTCAGCCCCAGCATTTT | CASSPGGGRPAGQPQHF | TRBV7-2 | NA | TRBD1 | TRBJ1-5
TGTGCCAGCAGTGAGCAGACAGGGATCACCGGGAAGCTGTTTTTT | CASSEQTGITGKLFF | TRBV2 | NA | TRBD1 | TRBJ2-2
TGTGCCAGCAGCTTACTTCCTAGCGGGATCAATGAGCAGTTCTTC | CASSLLPSGINEQFF | TRBV7-2 | NA | TRBD2 | TRBJ2-1
TGTGCCAGCAGTGAATGGTCAGGGGGGAACTCTGGAAACACCATATATTTT | CASSEWSGGNSGNTIYF | TRBV6-1 | NA | TRBD1 | TRBJ1-3
TGTGCCAGCAGAGCCTCTAGCGATCCGAATGAGCAGTTCTTC | CASRASSDPNEQFF | TRBV6-5 | few | NA | TRBJ2-1
TGTGCCAGCAGTCAGTATAGGGGACGGACTGAAGCTTTCTTT | CASSQYRGRTEAFF | TRBV6-5 | NA | NA | TRBJ1-1
TGCAGCGTTTCCGGGACAGGGGGCGCAGGAGCTTTCTTT | CSVSGTGGAGAFF | TRBV29-1 | NA | TRBD1 | TRBJ1-1
TGTGCCAGCAGGAAAAACGCCATGGGTGAAAAACTGTTTTTT | CASRKNAMGEKLFF | TRBV6-5 | NA | NA | TRBJ1-4
TGTGCCAGCAGCTGGACAGGGAACACTGAAGCTTTCTTT | CASSWTGNTEAFF | TRBV11-1 | NA | TRBD1 | TRBJ1-1
TGTGCCAGCATTATGAGGGGTGGAGGCGAATCAACTGGCTACACCTTC | CASIMRGGGESTGYTF | TRBV27 | few | NA | TRBJ1-2
TGTGCCAGCAGCTTAGGGTCGATGGTTGAGCAGTTCTTC | CASSLGSMVEQFF | TRBV7-2 | NA | NA | TRBJ2-1
TGTGCCAGCAGTTCGGACAGGGGGGGAAGGTACAATGAGCAGTTCTTC | CASSSDRGGRYNEQFF | TRBV6-5 | medium-sized | TRBD1 | TRBJ2-1
TGTGCCATCAGTTACCGTTCGGATACGCAGTATTTT | CAISYRSDTQYF | TRBV10-3 | NA | NA | TRBJ2-3
TGTGCCAGCAGCTTAACACGGGTTTGGACAGATACGCAGTATTTT | CASSLTRVWTDTQYF | TRBV7-3 | NA | NA | TRBJ2-3
TGCGCCAGCAGCCTCGAACTAGCGGACACCGGGGAGCTGTTTTTT | CASSLELADTGELFF | TRBV4-3 | NA | TRBD2 | TRBJ2-2
TGTGCCAGCAGTTCGCGGGGAGGGCAGCCCCAGCATTTT | CASSSRGGQPQHF | TRBV6-2/TRBV6-3 | NA | NA | TRBJ1-5
TGTGCCAGCAGCCCTCAGCGGGGGGGCCTCTTAGGGACCCAGTACTTC | CASSPQRGGLLGTQYF | TRBV11-2 | NA | TRBD2 | TRBJ2-5
TGTGCCAGCAGCCCATCCACCGCAGGGCATCAGCCCCAGCATTTT | CASSPSTAGHQPQHF | TRBV5-5 | NA | NA | TRBJ1-5
TGTGCCAGCAGCTCCGGCGCGCGCGGCGAGACCCAGTACTTC | CASSSGARGETQYF | TRBV5-6 | NA | NA | TRBJ2-5
TGCGCCAGCCACGGACTAGCGGAAAATGAGCAGTTCTTC | CASHGLAENEQFF | TRBV5-1 | NA | TRBD2 | TRBJ2-1
TGTGCCACCAGCAGTCAAGACAGCTCTGGAAACACCATATATTTT | CATSSQDSSGNTIYF | TRBV15 | NA | NA | TRBJ1-3
TGTGCCAGCAGCTTGAGGGGTTCCACAGATACGCAGTATTTT | CASSLRGSTDTQYF | TRBV5-4 | few | NA | TRBJ2-3
TGTGCCAGCAGTTCCACCTCTTTAGCAGATACGCAGTATTTT | CASSSTSLADTQYF | TRBV6-5 | NA | NA | TRBJ2-3
TGTGCCAGCTCACCGCGTAGCGGGGGCTCCTACGAGCAGTACTTC | CASSPRSGGSYEQYF | TRBV18 | few | TRBD2 | TRBJ2-7
TGTGCCACCCGGGGGCCTAGCACAGATACGCAGTATTTT | CATRGPSTDTQYF | TRBV6-5 | NA | NA | TRBJ2-3
TGCAGCGCCCGACAAAGGGAGGGCACTAAAGCTTTCTTT | CSARQREGTKAFF | TRBV29-1 | NA | NA | TRBJ1-1
TGTGCCAGCTCACCCCCCAGGGGTTACGAGCAGTACTTC | CASSPPRGYEQYF | TRBV18 | NA | NA | TRBJ2-7
TGTGCCAGCAGCCCCCGTGCCGCCTTGAGGGCAGCCTACGAGCAGTACTTC | CASSPRAALRAAYEQYF | TRBV7-8 | NA | NA | TRBJ2-7
TGTGCCACCTCCCGGGGTACGGATTCACCCCTCCACTTT | CATSRGTDSPLHF | TRBV10-3 | NA | NA | TRBJ1-6
TGTGCCAGCTCACCAGGGGGCGCCGGCGGGGAGCTGTTTTTT | CASSPGGAGGELFF | TRBV18 | NA | NA | TRBJ2-2
TGTGCCAGCAGCCCTATAAACGTCAGGGGGTCCGCATTTAGCAATCAGCCCCAGCATTTT | CASSPINVRGSAFSNQPQHF | TRBV6-2/TRBV6-3 | NA | TRBD1 | TRBJ1-5
TGTGCCAGCAGCCTGGAGGGGAGACAAGAGACCCAGTACTTC | CASSLEGRQETQYF | TRBV11-2 | few | NA | TRBJ2-5
TGTGCCAGCAGTTACGGGGGGGCCGGGAGGAATGAGCAGTTCTTC | CASSYGGAGRNEQFF | TRBV6-6 | NA | NA | TRBJ2-1
TGTGCCAGCAGCAACCTTAACGAAGCTTTCTTT | CASSNLNEAFF | TRBV14 | NA | NA | TRBJ1-1
TGTGCCAGCAGTGATAGCAATCAGCCCCAGCATTTT | CASSDSNQPQHF | TRBV12-3/TRBV12-4 | NA | NA | TRBJ1-5
TGTGCCAGCACGGGGGTCGCAGATACGCAGTATTTT | CASTGVADTQYF | TRBV4-2 | NA | NA | TRBJ2-3
TGTGCCACCAGTCAACAGCCAAGGAATTCACCCCTCCACTTT | CATSQQPRNSPLHF | TRBV15 | NA | NA | TRBJ1-6
TGTGCCAGCAGCTCTTCAGGGAACCCCTACGAGCAGTACTTC | CASSSSGNPYEQYF | TRBV5-6 | NA | NA | TRBJ2-7
TGTGCCAGCAGTCTCGGCGGGACAGGGGGAAACACCATATATTTT | CASSLGGTGGNTIYF | TRBV6-5 | NA | TRBD1 | TRBJ1-3
TGTGCCAGCAGCTTATGGGCCTCGACTGAAGCTTTCTTT | CASSLWASTEAFF | TRBV5-6 | NA | NA | TRBJ1-1
TGTGCCAGCAGCGTTCTGGTCCGGGACAGGAATCAGCCCCAGCATTTT | CASSVLVRDRNQPQHF | TRBV9 | NA | TRBD1 | TRBJ1-5
TGTGCCAGCAGTCCCGACTTTCCCGATACGCAGTATTTT | CASSPDFPDTQYF | TRBV6-6 | NA | NA | TRBJ2-3
TGCGCCAGCAGCCATGCGGCCGGGACTGACTACGAGCAGTACTTC | CASSHAAGTDYEQYF | TRBV4-3 | NA | NA | TRBJ2-7
TGTGCCAGCACAGTGTCCGACTACTCTGGAAACACCATATATTTT | CASTVSDYSGNTIYF | TRBV9 | NA | NA | TRBJ1-3
TGTGCCAGCAGCTTAGAGGCGGGGGGGTACAATGAGCAGTTCTTC | CASSLEAGGYNEQFF | TRBV7-2 | NA | TRBD2 | TRBJ2-1
TGTGCCAGCAGTTCTCCGGAAAACACTGAAGCTTTCTTT | CASSSPENTEAFF | TRBV6-2/TRBV6-3 | NA | NA | TRBJ1-1
TGTGCCAGCAGCTTATCTAGGGGGATCCACTACGAGCAGTACTTC | CASSLSRGIHYEQYF | TRBV11-2 | NA | NA | TRBJ2-7
TGCAGCGTTGACGGAGGGAGAGGCTACACCTTC | CSVDGGRGYTF | TRBV29-1 | NA | NA | TRBJ1-2